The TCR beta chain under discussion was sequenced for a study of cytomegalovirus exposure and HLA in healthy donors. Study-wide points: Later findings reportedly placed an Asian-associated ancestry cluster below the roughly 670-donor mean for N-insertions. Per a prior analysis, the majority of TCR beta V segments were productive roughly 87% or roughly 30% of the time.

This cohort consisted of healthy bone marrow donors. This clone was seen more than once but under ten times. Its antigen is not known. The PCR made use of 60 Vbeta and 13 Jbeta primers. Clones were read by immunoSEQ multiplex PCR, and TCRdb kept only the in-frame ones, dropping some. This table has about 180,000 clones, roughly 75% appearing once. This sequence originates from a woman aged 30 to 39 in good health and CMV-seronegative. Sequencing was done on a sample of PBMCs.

CDR3 sequence reads: CASKVADYNEQFF. CDR3 in DNA: TGCGCCAGCAAGGTAGCGGACTACAATGAGCAGTTCTTC. J is TRBJ2-1 and V is TRBV5-1; possibly TRBD2 for D (6 bases). This CDR3 is built from 13 residues. Germline V gene lookup returns CDR1 SGHRS and CDR2 YFSETQ. Trimming pared 6 bases from V and 3 bases from J, leaving 10 bases between.